The clone carrying this T cell receptor beta chain was seen ten or more times. Its antigen remains unknown. This sample is part of a study of identical twins. Germline assignment: CDR1 SGHRS and CDR2 YFSETQ. Losses at the gene ends were 7 bases for V and 7 bases for J; bases not matched to a gene: 17. The CDR3 is made up of 16 amino acids. Whole-study findings and limits: High-abundance cord blood beta clonotypes had fewer insertions; memory repertoires showed none. Models predicted too little out-of-frame TCR alpha sharing in monozygotic twins.

With template switching, a universal primer site was added, and the cDNA carried unique molecular identifiers. TCRdb fed the 5' RACE reads into MiXCR, producing one record per CDR3 protein. This sample yields nearly 900,000 distinct CDR3 sequences, of which 9% to 15% are seen a single time; about 1.5% belongs to the top ten. Separately, the same data were catalogued under a study of yellow fever vaccine responses in identical twins. That study adds: In identical twins, vaccine T cell responses appeared partly shared and partly individual.

The sequencing sample was made of PBMCs. The receptor was derived from a woman between 18 and 30 years old in good health. J is TRBJ2-3 and V is TRBV5-1; 8 positions agree with TRBD1. The CDR3 here is CASATRPQGAGYTQYF. In DNA form, the CDR3 reads TGCGCCAGCGCCACACGACCTCAGGGGGCTGGGTATACGCAGTATTTT. Combining the CDR3 with reference TRBV5-1 and TRBJ2-3 gives the whole variable domain KAGVTQTPRYLIKTRGQQVTLSCSPISGHRSVSWYQQTPGQGLQFLFEYFSETQRNKGNFPGRFSGRQFSNSRSEMNVSTLELGDSALYLCASATRPQGAGYTQYFGPGTRLTVL.